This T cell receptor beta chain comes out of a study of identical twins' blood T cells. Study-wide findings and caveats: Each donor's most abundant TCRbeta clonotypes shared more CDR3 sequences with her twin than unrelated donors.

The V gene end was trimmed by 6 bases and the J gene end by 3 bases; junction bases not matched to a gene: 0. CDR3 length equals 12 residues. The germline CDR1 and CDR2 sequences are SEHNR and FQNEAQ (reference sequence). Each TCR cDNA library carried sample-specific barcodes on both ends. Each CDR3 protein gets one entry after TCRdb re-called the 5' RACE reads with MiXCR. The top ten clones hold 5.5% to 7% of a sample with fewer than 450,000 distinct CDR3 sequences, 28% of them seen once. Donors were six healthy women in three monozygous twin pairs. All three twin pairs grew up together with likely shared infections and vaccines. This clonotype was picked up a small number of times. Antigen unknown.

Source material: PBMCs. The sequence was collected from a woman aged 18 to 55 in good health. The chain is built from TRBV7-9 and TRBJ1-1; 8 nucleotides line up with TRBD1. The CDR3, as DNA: TGTGCCAGCAGGGGACAGGACACTGAAGCTTTCTTT. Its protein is CASRGQDTEAFF.